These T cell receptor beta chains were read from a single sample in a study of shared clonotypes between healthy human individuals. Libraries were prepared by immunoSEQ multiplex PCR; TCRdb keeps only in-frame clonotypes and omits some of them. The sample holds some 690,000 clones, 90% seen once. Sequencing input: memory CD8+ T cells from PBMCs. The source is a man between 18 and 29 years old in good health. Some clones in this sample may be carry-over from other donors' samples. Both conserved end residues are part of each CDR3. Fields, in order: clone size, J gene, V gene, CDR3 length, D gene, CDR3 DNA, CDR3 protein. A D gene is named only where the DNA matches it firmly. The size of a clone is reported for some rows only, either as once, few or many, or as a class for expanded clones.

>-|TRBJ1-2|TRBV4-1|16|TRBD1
TGCGCCAGCAGCCAAGAAGCGGGACAGGGGTTCTATGGCTACACCTTC
CASSQEAGQGFYGYTF
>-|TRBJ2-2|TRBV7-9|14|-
TGTGCCAGCAGCCACCGAATCCTCCCCGGGGAGCTGTTTTTT
CASSHRILPGELFF
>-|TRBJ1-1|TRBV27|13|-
TGTGCCAGCAGTTTATCGGGGGACCCTGAAGCTTTCTTT
CASSLSGDPEAFF
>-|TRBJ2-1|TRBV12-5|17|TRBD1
TGTGCTAGTGGTTTGGTAAGGGGACAGACGAGGGGAAATGAGCAGTTCTTC
CASGLVRGQTRGNEQFF
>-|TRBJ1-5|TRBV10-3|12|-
TGTGCCATCAGTGAATCGGTTCAGCCCCAGCATTTT
CAISESVQPQHF
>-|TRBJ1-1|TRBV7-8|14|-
TGTGCCAGCAGCTTGGGGGGGTACGACACTGAAGCTTTCTTT
CASSLGGYDTEAFF
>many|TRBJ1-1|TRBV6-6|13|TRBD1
TGTGCCAGCGGAGGGGGCGGTTTTACTGAAGCTTTCTTT
CASGGGGFTEAFF
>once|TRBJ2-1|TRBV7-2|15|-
TGTGCCAGCAGCCCGGTAGGGGGGGCCTACAATGAGCAGTTCTTC
CASSPVGGAYNEQFF
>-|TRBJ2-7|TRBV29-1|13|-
TGCAGCGTTCTAGGCCAGGGTGTCTACGAGCAGTACTTC
CSVLGQGVYEQYF
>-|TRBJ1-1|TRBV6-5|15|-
TGTGCCAGCAGTTACATAGAAAGGGGGAACACTGAAGCTTTCTTT
CASSYIERGNTEAFF
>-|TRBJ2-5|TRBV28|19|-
TGTGCCAGCAGTTTATATGTTTTGCCGCTGGAAGGGGATGGAGAGACCCAGTACTTC
CASSLYVLPLEGDGETQYF
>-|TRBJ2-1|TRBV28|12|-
TGTGCCAGCAGTTCCGGCTTCGAAGAGCAGTTCTTC
CASSSGFEEQFF
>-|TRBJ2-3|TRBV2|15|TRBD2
TGTGCCAAGCCCACTAGCGGGAGATTATCGGTTACGCAGTATTTT
CAKPTSGRLSVTQYF
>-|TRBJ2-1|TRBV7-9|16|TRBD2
TGTGCCAGCAGCTCACCGGGACTACCTACCTACAATGAGCAGTTCTTC
CASSSPGLPTYNEQFF
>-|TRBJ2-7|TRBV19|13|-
TGTGCCAGTAGTATGGGGCAGAACTACGAGCAGTACTTC
CASSMGQNYEQYF
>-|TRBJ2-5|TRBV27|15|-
TGTGCCAGCAGTTTATCTTCGCGGGAACGGGAGACCCAGTACTTC
CASSLSSRERETQYF
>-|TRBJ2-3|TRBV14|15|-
TGTGCCAGCAGCCTCCCGCAGGGCCGGCCAGATACGCAGTATTTT
CASSLPQGRPDTQYF
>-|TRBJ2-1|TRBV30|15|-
TGTGCCTGGAGGCCCTGGCGGACTTATCCTTATGAGCAGTTCTTC
CAWRPWRTYPYEQFF
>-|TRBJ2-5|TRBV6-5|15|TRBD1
TGTGCCAGCAGTTCGATGGACAGGGCCCAAGAGACCCAGTACTTC
CASSSMDRAQETQYF
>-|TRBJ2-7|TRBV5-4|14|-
TGTGCCAGCAGCGTGGGACTTCTCTCCTACGAGCAGTACTTC
CASSVGLLSYEQYF
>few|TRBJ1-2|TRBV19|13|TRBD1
TGTGCCAGTATTGACGGGACAGCTGATGGCTACACCTTC
CASIDGTADGYTF
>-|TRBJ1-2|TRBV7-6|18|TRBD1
TGTGCCAGCAGCCCAGAGAGGGGACAGGGGAGTTTCCAGGTTGGCTACACCTTC
CASSPERGQGSFQVGYTF
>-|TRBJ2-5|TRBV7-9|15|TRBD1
TGTGCCAGCAGCTTAGTGGCAGGGGGTCGGGAGACCCAGTACTTC
CASSLVAGGRETQYF
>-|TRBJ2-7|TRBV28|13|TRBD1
TGTGCCAGCAAAGGACAGGCTAACTACGAGCAGTACTTC
CASKGQANYEQYF
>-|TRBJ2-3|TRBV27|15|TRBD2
TGTGCCAGCAGTGTAATAGCGGGAGGGCGGGATACGCAGTATTTT
CASSVIAGGRDTQYF
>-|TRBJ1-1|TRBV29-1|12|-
TGCAGCGCTGTGACAGAGAACACTGAAGCTTTCTTT
CSAVTENTEAFF
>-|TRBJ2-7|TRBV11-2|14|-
TGTGCCAGCGCTATCGGGACGGATACCTACGAGCAGTACTTC
CASAIGTDTYEQYF
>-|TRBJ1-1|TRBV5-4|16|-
TGTGCCAGCAGCCCCCCGGTCAGAGGTCCGGGCACTGAAGCTTTCTTT
CASSPPVRGPGTEAFF
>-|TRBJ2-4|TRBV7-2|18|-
TGTGCCAGCAGCCCCCCGGTGGTCCCGGTCGCCTCCAAAAACATTCAGTACTTC
CASSPPVVPVASKNIQYF
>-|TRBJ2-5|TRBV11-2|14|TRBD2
TGTGCCAGCAGCTTACCCCGCGGGGGAGAGGCCCAGTACTTC
CASSLPRGGEAQYF
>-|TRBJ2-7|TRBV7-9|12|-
TGTGCCAGCAGCTCCGACAGGCCCGAGCAGTACTTC
CASSSDRPEQYF
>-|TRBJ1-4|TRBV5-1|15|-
TGCGCCAGCAGCCTCGGGGGAGGAGGTAATGAAAAACTGTTTTTT
CASSLGGGGNEKLFF
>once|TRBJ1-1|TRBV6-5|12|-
TGTGCCAGCAGTTACGTGGAGGTTGAAGCTTTCTTT
CASSYVEVEAFF
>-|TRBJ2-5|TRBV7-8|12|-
TGTGCCAGCAGCTTAGGGCAAGAGACCCAGTACTTC
CASSLGQETQYF
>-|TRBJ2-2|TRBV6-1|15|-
TGTGCCAGCAGGCTCCTGGACGGGAACACCGGGGAGCTGTTTTTT
CASRLLDGNTGELFF
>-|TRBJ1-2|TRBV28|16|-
TGTGCCAGCAGTCCTCTTGAAGGATCCTCTAACTATGGCTACACCTTC
CASSPLEGSSNYGYTF
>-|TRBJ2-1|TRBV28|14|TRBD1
TGTGCCAGCAAAGAACAGGGGGCCTACAATGAGCAGTTCTTC
CASKEQGAYNEQFF
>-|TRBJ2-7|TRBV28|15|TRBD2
TGTGCCAGCAGTCACACTAGCGGATTGTCCTACGAGCAGTACTTC
CASSHTSGLSYEQYF
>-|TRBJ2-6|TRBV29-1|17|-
TGCAGCGCCACTCTAGGAGCTACGAGCTCTGGGGCCAACGTCCTGACTTTC
CSATLGATSSGANVLTF
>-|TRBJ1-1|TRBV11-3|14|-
TGTGCCAGCAGCCAGGGACGTTCCAACACTGAAGCTTTCTTT
CASSQGRSNTEAFF
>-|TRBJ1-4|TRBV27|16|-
TGTGCCAGCAGTTTGGCTCTGGGGGGCCGTAGCGAAAAACTGTTTTTT
CASSLALGGRSEKLFF
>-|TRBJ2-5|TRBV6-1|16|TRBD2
TGTGCCAGCAGTGGTATGACTAGCGGACCCCAAGAGACCCAGTACTTC
CASSGMTSGPQETQYF
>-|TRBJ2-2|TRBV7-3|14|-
TGTGCCAGCAGCTTCGACTGGAACACCGGGGAGCTGTTTTTT
CASSFDWNTGELFF
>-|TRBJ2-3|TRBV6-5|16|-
TGTGCCAGCAGTTACCTGGCGGAAGGTCCAGAAGATACGCAGTATTTT
CASSYLAEGPEDTQYF
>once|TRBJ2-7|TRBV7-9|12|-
TGTGCCAGCAGCTTCTCAGCCTACGAGCAGTACTTC
CASSFSAYEQYF
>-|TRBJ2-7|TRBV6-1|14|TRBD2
TGTGCCAGCAGTGAACTAGCGGGAGGCTACGAGCAGTACTTC
CASSELAGGYEQYF